A few counts support the clone carrying this T cell receptor (beta chain). Per the germline V gene, CDR1 is MGHRA and CDR2 is YSYEKL. The CDR3 sequence is 16 residues long. Trimming removed 5 bases from V and 2 bases from J; junction bases left unmatched: 5. The data stem from a study of blood T cell repertoires in COVID-19. TCRdb's copy holds only in-frame clones and misses some; the assay was immunoSEQ multiplex PCR. The repertoire holds about 51,000 clones, more than 70% seen once, with about 4.1% in the top ten. This receptor was taken from a man older than 75 with active COVID-19. The specimen sequenced was peripheral blood. The V call is TRBV4-1, the J call TRBJ2-3, with 12 bases fitting TRBD2. Here the CDR3 reads CASSTGLAGTTDTQYF. DNA of the CDR3: TGCGCCAGCAGCACAGGACTAGCGGGAACCACAGATACGCAGTATTTT.